This entry lists 27 T cell receptor beta chains sequenced from one sample in a study of shared clonotypes between healthy human individuals. Sequencing used immunoSEQ multiplex PCR; TCRdb keeps in-frame clones, though not all of them. The sample includes around 2,000,000 clones, 90% to 95% of them seen just once. The sample taken for sequencing was naive CD4+ T cells sorted from blood. Subset indicated: CD45RA+ positively selected. Every receptor here comes from a man younger than 30 in good health.

V is TRBV9 and J is TRBJ1-2; 12 positions agree with TRBD1. The CDR3 is 17 amino acids. Germline values: CDR1 SGDLS, CDR2 YYNGEE. Trimming at V came to 0 bases and at J to 4 bases, leaving 7 bases not matched to a gene. CDR3 region: CASSVGGQGAFAYGYTF. DNA for the CDR3: TGTGCCAGCAGCGTAGGGGGACAGGGGGCGTTTGCCTATGGCTACACCTTC. Full variable domain (rest looked up from reference TRBV9 and TRBJ1-2): DSGVTQTPKHLITATGQRVTLRCSPRSGDLSVYWYQQSLDQGLQFLIQYYNGEERAKGNILERFSAQQFPDLHSELNLSSLELGDSALYFCASSVGGQGAFAYGYTFGSGTRLTVV.

The chain is built from TRBV5-4 and TRBJ1-2; 10 bases match TRBD1. Trimming removed 4 bases from V and 0 bases from J; junction bases left unmatched: 15. Germline V gene sequence: CDR1 SGHNT, CDR2 YYREEE (reference sequence). The CDR3 is made up of 19 amino acids. In DNA form, the CDR3 reads TGTGCCAGCAGCCTAACCCGGGACAGGGGAGTAAAAGCTAACTATGGCTACACCTTC. Its translation is CASSLTRDRGVKANYGYTF.

In regard to this clone: This may be a read error, as it is one base from a much larger clone. At the DNA level, this CDR3 is encoded by other sequences in the same sample as well. The rearrangement joins TRBV30 to TRBJ1-2; 10 bases fit TRBD1. Germline loops: CDR1 GTSNPN, CDR2 SVGIG (reference sequence). The CDR3 loop spans 13 amino acids. The CDR3 bases are TGTGCCTGGAGGGGACAGGGGAACTATGGCTACACCTTT. Translating it yields CAWRGQGNYGYTF.

CDR3 coding DNA: TGCGCCAGCAGCCCGGGACTAGCGGGGTTCCCAGATACGCAGTATTTT. It is translated as CASSPGLAGFPDTQYF. The V call is TRBV5-1, the J call TRBJ2-3, with TRBD2 matching 13 bases. CDR1 SGHRS and CDR2 YFSETQ come from the germline V gene. The CDR3 loop spans 16 amino acids. The ends lost 4 bases at V and 4 bases at J; junction bases unmatched: 6.

This sequence joins TRBV28 and TRBJ2-5, with 10 bases fitting TRBD2. Germline CDR1 MDHEN, CDR2 SYDVKM. With V trimmed by 4 bases and J by 5 bases, 4 bases remained unmatched. This CDR3 has 14 amino acids. In nucleotides, the CDR3 is TGTGCCAGCAGTTCAGCGGGGGGGACGGAGACCCAGTACTTC. Amino acids: CASSSAGGTETQYF.

The chain joins TRBV6-5 to TRBJ2-7, with 7 bases aligning to TRBD1. The ends lost 6 bases at V and 11 bases at J; junction bases unmatched: 10. Germline V gene data show CDR1 as MNHEY and CDR2 as SVGAGI. The CDR3 loop spans 12 amino acids. CDR3 DNA sequence: TGTGCCAGCAGGCGAAACCGGGACAGTGAGTACTTC. Translated, it gives CASRRNRDSEYF.

The chain recombines TRBV6-1 with TRBJ2-7; D possibly corresponds to TRBD1 (6 bases). V shed 6 bases and J shed 8 bases, with 14 bases lying between them. The CDR3 loop spans 12 amino acids. Germline V gives CDR1 MNHNS, CDR2 SASEGT. CDR3 in DNA: TGTGCCAGCAGCATGACAGGCCCCCAGCAGTACTTC. Amino acids: CASSMTGPQQYF.

This chain links TRBV6-1 with TRBJ1-6, with no clear D. This CDR3 has 12 residues. V was shortened by 2 bases and J by 10 bases, with 6 bases between the two germline ends. Germline V gives CDR1 MNHNS, CDR2 SASEGT. The CDR3 region is CASSEWRSPLHF. The CDR3 DNA is TGTGCCAGCAGTGAATGGAGGTCACCCCTCCACTTT.

Remarks on this clone: Other DNA sequences of this sample code for an identical CDR3. The V call is TRBV11-3, the J call TRBJ2-2; no firm D call. V was pared by 6 bases and J by 5 bases, with 4 bases between. The germline gives CDR1 SGHNT, CDR2 YENEEA. The CDR3 has 11 amino acids. Here the CDR3 reads CASSRTGELFF. In nucleotides, the CDR3 is TGTGCCAGCAGTAGAACCGGGGAGCTGTTTTTT. Drawing the rest from reference TRBV11-3 and TRBJ2-2, the complete variable domain is EAGVVQSPRYKIIEKKQPVAFWCNPISGHNTLYWYLQNLGQGPELLIRYENEEAVDDSQLPKDRFSAERLKGVDSTLKIQPAELGDSAVYLCASSRTGELFFGEGSRLTVL.

The genes are TRBV6-6 and TRBJ1-2, with D possibly TRBD1 on 5 matching bases. CDR3 length equals 14 residues. The germline gives CDR1 MNHNY, CDR2 SVGAGI (reference sequence). The V end was cut by 4 bases, the J end by 4 bases, with 13 bases between. The CDR3, as DNA: TGTGCCAGCAGTTTGGGAGGGGTAAGCTATGGCTACACCTTC. Amino acid sequence: CASSLGGVSYGYTF.

The chain carries TRBV29-1 and TRBJ1-4; D remains ambiguous. This CDR3 has 13 amino acids. Germline CDR1 SQVTM, CDR2 ANQGSEA. V was trimmed by 4 bases and J by 0 bases, leaving 6 bases between them. The CDR3 sequence is CSVVGATNEKLFF. The CDR3 bases are TGCAGCGTTGTAGGTGCAACTAATGAAAAACTGTTTTTT.

V usage is TRBV19 and J usage is TRBJ2-5; D remains ambiguous. Trimming took 6 bases from V and 1 from J, leaving 9 bases between them. The CDR3 covers 13 residues. Germline-derived CDR1 and CDR2 are LNHDA and SQIVND (reference sequence). CDR3 DNA: TGTGCCAGTAGAAGTCTAGGCCAAGAGACCCAGTACTTC. Its translation: CASRSLGQETQYF. The whole variable domain, filled in from reference TRBV19 and TRBJ2-5, reads DGGITQSPKYLFRKEGQNVTLSCEQNLNHDAMYWYRQDPGQGLRLIYYSQIVNDFQKGDIAEGYSVSREKKESFPLTVTSAQKNPTAFYLCASRSLGQETQYFGPGTRLLVL.

The rearrangement joins TRBV5-1 to TRBJ2-3; 10 positions match TRBD2. The CDR3 totals 16 residues. V lost 7 bases and J lost 4; bases outside the gene matches: 12. Germline CDR1 is SGHRS and CDR2 is YFSETQ. The CDR3 loop is CASAQRGGRSADTQYF. CDR3 in DNA: TGCGCCAGCGCTCAGCGGGGGGGCCGTTCAGCAGATACGCAGTATTTT.

Comment on this clone: The sample contains more than one DNA sequence encoding this CDR3. The rearrangement uses TRBV6-5 and TRBJ2-1; TRBD2 aligns across 8 bases. V dropped 6 bases and J dropped 0; count of bases not matched to a gene: 4. This CDR3 is 15 amino acids long. Germline V gives CDR1 MNHEY, CDR2 SVGAGI. CDR3 residues: CASSYSGDSYNEQFF. The CDR3 region has the DNA TGTGCCAGCAGCTATAGCGGGGACTCCTACAATGAGCAGTTCTTC.

Turning to this clone: This sample includes further DNA sequences coding for the same CDR3. The chain combines TRBV6-6 with TRBJ1-2, with D possibly being TRBD1 (5 bases). There are 14 residues in the CDR3. The germline V gene has CDR1 MNHNY and CDR2 SVGAGI (reference sequence). V lost 0 bases and J 2 bases, leaving 7 bases between the germline ends. CDR3 amino acids: CASSYSGENYGYTF. The DNA of the CDR3 is TGTGCCAGCAGTTACTCGGGGGAGAACTATGGCTACACCTTC.

The CDR3 nucleotides are TGTGCCAGCAGTTTGGGACAGCCCCCGGCGGAGCAGTACTTC. It codes for CASSLGQPPAEQYF. J is TRBJ2-7 and V is TRBV27, with 7 bases matching TRBD1. V trimming: 3 bases; J trimming: 7 bases; junction bases outside the gene matches: 9. Germline V gene lookup returns CDR1 MNHEY and CDR2 SMNVEV (reference sequence). This CDR3 has 14 residues.

The chain uses TRBV5-4 and TRBJ2-7; D possibly corresponds to TRBD1 (6 bases). Germline V CDR1 and CDR2: SGHNT, YYREEE (reference sequence). The CDR3 consists of 14 residues. Trimming cost V 3 bases and J 2 bases, with 12 bases left between them. CDR3 DNA sequence: TGTGCCAGCAGCTCCGCAGGGGCAGCCTACGAGCAGTACTTC. Its protein product is CASSSAGAAYEQYF.

The genes are TRBV9 and TRBJ2-1; tentatively, D is TRBD2 (6 bases). The germline CDR1 and CDR2 sequences are SGDLS and YYNGEE. The CDR3 has 17 amino acids. The V end lost 0 bases, the J end lost 2 bases, and 15 bases lay between the germline ends. This chain's CDR3 is CASSVEPAGTTYNEQFF. The CDR3 region has the DNA TGTGCCAGCAGCGTAGAGCCCGCGGGAACCACCTACAATGAGCAGTTCTTC.

The V call is TRBV6-1, the J call TRBJ2-5; 12 nucleotides align to TRBD2. Germline lookup yields CDR1 MNHNS and CDR2 SASEGT. The CDR3 runs 17 residues. Trimming took 4 bases from V and 4 from J; bases not matched to a gene: 10. The chain's CDR3 is CASSGGLAGSRGETQYF. The CDR3 DNA reads as TGTGCCAGCAGTGGGGGACTAGCGGGCTCCCGAGGAGAGACCCAGTACTTC.

The chain joins TRBV6-5 to TRBJ2-7, with 11 bases that match TRBD1. With 0 bases clipped from V and 4 bases from J, the junction kept 5 bases outside the gene matches. The CDR3 spans 16 residues. The germline gives CDR1 MNHEY, CDR2 SVGAGI. The CDR3 reads CASSYSFWDRGYEQYF. As DNA, the CDR3 is TGTGCCAGCAGTTACTCTTTCTGGGACAGGGGGTACGAGCAGTACTTC.

The rearrangement uses TRBV2 and TRBJ1-1, with 8 bases aligning to TRBD1. The CDR3 contains 15 residues. V was pared by 4 bases and J by 1 base, with 5 bases of the junction left unmatched. CDR1 is SNHLY and CDR2 is FYNNEI in the germline V gene. The CDR3 nucleotides are TGTGCCAGCAGTGGAACAGGACAGGGGAACACTGAAGCTTTCTTT. Its translation is CASSGTGQGNTEAFF.

This chain uses TRBV11-2 with TRBJ2-3; D remains ambiguous. CDR1 SGHAT and CDR2 FQNNGV come from the germline V gene. The V and J ends lost 5 bases and 7 bases respectively, with 19 bases between them. This CDR3 has 15 residues. The CDR3 DNA sequence: TGTGCCAGCAGCCCATGGAGCTTCAATCCCAATACGCAGTATTTT. This encodes CASSPWSFNPNTQYF.

This chain's CDR3 is CASKGLAALTDTQYF. The DNA for the CDR3 is TGTGCCAGCAAGGGACTAGCGGCTCTCACAGATACGCAGTATTTT. V gene TRBV2 combines with J gene TRBJ2-3, with 11 bases lining up with TRBD2. This CDR3 contains 15 residues. With 7 bases clipped from V and 2 bases from J, the junction kept 5 bases outside the gene matches. Germline CDR1 SNHLY, CDR2 FYNNEI.

The chain employs TRBV5-1 and TRBJ1-4, with D hard to call. Germline CDR1 reads SGHRS; CDR2 reads YFSETQ. The germline V and J ends were trimmed by 4 bases and 4 bases, with 11 bases remaining between them. The length of the CDR3 is 14 residues. The CDR3 nucleotides are TGCGCCAGCAGCCCAGCAGGAAGTAATGAAAAACTGTTTTTT. It is translated as CASSPAGSNEKLFF.

The chain is built from TRBV25-1 and TRBJ1-2, with D unresolved. The germline CDR1 and CDR2 sequences are MGHDK and SYGVNS. The CDR3 loop spans 12 amino acids. The ends were cut back, 5 bases at V and 8 bases at J, with 12 bases in the middle. The CDR3 is CASSHFFWGYTF. CDR3 sequence (DNA): TGTGCCAGCAGTCATTTTTTCTGGGGCTACACCTTC.

This chain joins TRBV19 and TRBJ1-5; 8 bases are shared with TRBD1. The CDR3 is 18 amino acids. The germline V gene has CDR1 LNHDA and CDR2 SQIVND (reference sequence). J was trimmed by 0 bases and V by 4 bases; bases with no gene match: 11. The chain's CDR3 is CASSTTRTGINSNQPQHF. In DNA, the CDR3 is TGTGCCAGTAGTACTACACGGACAGGGATTAATAGCAATCAGCCCCAGCATTTT.

This rearrangement joins TRBV11-2 to TRBJ2-7, with D possibly being TRBD1 (5 bases). The CDR3 covers 18 residues. Germline assignment: CDR1 SGHAT and CDR2 FQNNGV. The V end lost 5 bases, the J end lost 0 bases, and 23 bases lay between the germline ends. CDR3 in amino acids: CASSGRVGIQSFSYEQYF. The CDR3 DNA reads TGTGCCAGCAGCGGCAGGGTGGGGATCCAATCATTCTCCTACGAGCAGTACTTC.